This TCR beta chain appears in the sequencing data of a study of T-cell memory formation after mild COVID-19. Study-level information: TCR clusters were mostly donor specific.

V was clipped by 10 bases and J by 7 bases, with 17 bases between them. The CDR3 contains 13 residues. CDR1 is ENHRY, CDR2 SYGVKD, per germline. TCRdb re-derived calls from the 5' RACE reads in MiXCR, one entry per CDR3 protein. The sample contains 200,000 to 300,000 distinct CDR3 sequences, around 15% of which appear only once. This chain uses TRBV10-3 with TRBJ1-3; D remains ambiguous. This TCR came from a man between 18 and 35 years old who had mild COVID-19 (a few samples of this study predate the infection). Cell type and time point are not known. Input material: PBMCs or a T cell subset sorted from them (not recorded which). The CDR3 coding sequence is TGTGCCAGCATGGTCGACCAAAGGAACACCATATATTTT. It specifies CASMVDQRNTIYF.